The sequence of this T cell receptor (beta chain) was determined in a study of blood T cell repertoires in COVID-19. Background on the study: Donors in the United States, Italy and Spain gave samples during acute or convalescent COVID-19. From T cells, B-cell-depleted T cells, or PBMCs came the material, which was cDNA or gDNA.

Trimming stripped 0 bases from V and 3 bases from J, with 8 bases between. Per germline, CDR1 LGHDT and CDR2 YNNKEL (reference sequence). CDR3 length: 15 amino acids. In the original workflow: Amplification of reference gene primers provided the estimated nucleated cell counts. Assay used: immunoSEQ multiplex PCR; TCRdb lists only in-frame clones, some missing. Clone size and the V and J calls come from that table; the DNA yielded D and trimming. The profile shows under 25,000 clones, around 80% of them singletons. The rearrangement uses TRBV3-1 (or the pseudogene TRBV3-2) and TRBJ1-4; unclear D gene. Sequenced input: peripheral blood. The clonotype was recovered from an elderly woman with acute or convalescent COVID-19. The CDR3, as DNA: TGTGCCAGCAGCCAAGATATGGCCGCTAATGAAAAACTGTTTTTT. Protein product: CASSQDMAANEKLFF.